This record concerns one T cell receptor beta chain sequence. This record comes from a study of blood T cell repertoires in COVID-19. Turning to the study itself: Collection of acute and convalescent COVID-19 samples took place in the United States, Italy and Spain. Sources were T cells, B-cell-depleted T cells, or PBMCs; the material itself was cDNA or gDNA.

In the original analysis: Amplification of reference gene primers provided the estimated nucleated cell counts. TCRdb's copy holds only in-frame clones and misses some; the assay was immunoSEQ multiplex PCR. The V and J calls and clone size are taken from that table; D and trimming were inferred from the DNA. The repertoire consists of some 96,000 clones, with 83% occurring once and the leading ten covering roughly 10%. CDR3 length: 13 amino acids. V was trimmed by 4 bases and J by 5 bases, leaving 14 bases between them. CDR1 is SQVTM, CDR2 ANQGSEA, per germline. Sequencing was carried out using peripheral blood. The TCR sequence derives from a human donor in a cohort sampled during active COVID-19. The chain uses TRBV29-1 and TRBJ1-2, with a possible D match to TRBD1 (6 bases). The CDR3 loop reads CSVGEGQGYGYTF. CDR3 sequence (DNA): TGCAGCGTTGGGGAGGGGCAGGGGTATGGCTACACCTTC.